This T cell receptor beta chain is drawn from a study of beta chain features in type 1 diabetes. As every portion of the isolated RNA was reverse transcribed, the sequencing read expressed TCRB transcripts. The repertoire was sequenced with immunoSEQ multiplex PCR; TCRdb's copy has only in-frame clones and lacks some. The sample consists of 600,000 to 650,000 clones, 15% to 19% of them appearing once. CDR3 length equals 16 residues. Per germline, CDR1 SGHTA and CDR2 FQGNSA. The J segment lost 3 bases and the V segment lost 2 bases, leaving 8 bases of the junction unmatched. The sequencing input was naive CD4+ T cells from blood. The sequence was collected from a man between 18 and 35 years old in good health. This sequence joins TRBV7-2 and TRBJ2-3; the match to TRBD2 covers 7 bases. This CDR3 reads CASSLFPAGPTDTQYF. CDR3 in DNA: TGTGCCAGCAGCTTATTCCCAGCGGGGCCGACAGATACGCAGTATTTT.